Following are 32 T cell receptor beta chains from one sample sequenced in a study of T cell changes during pregnancy in multiple sclerosis. Libraries were prepared by immunoSEQ multiplex PCR; TCRdb keeps only in-frame clonotypes and omits some of them. The data hold 55,000 to 75,000 clones, with 92% observed a single time. The sample in question was peripheral blood, obtained after pregnancy. The receptors derive from a female donor with multiple sclerosis, enrolled in a pregnancy study.

The chain carries TRBV30 and TRBJ2-3; 7 nucleotides align to TRBD2. The CDR3 sequence is 16 residues long. Germline assignment: CDR1 GTSNPN and CDR2 SVGIG (reference sequence). V dropped 7 bases and J dropped 1; count of bases not matched to a gene: 14. The CDR3 DNA reads as TGTGCCTCCACTGCGGGAGTCTTTCTGGGCACAGATACGCAGTATTTT. This codes for CASTAGVFLGTDTQYF.

The rearrangement uses TRBV5-4 and TRBJ2-1, with D possibly matching TRBD1 (6 bases). Trimming stripped 3 bases from V and 2 bases from J, with 9 bases between. This CDR3 has 14 residues. Germline V lookup: CDR1 SGHNT, CDR2 YYREEE (reference sequence). This CDR3 is CASSSRQAYNEQFF. In DNA form, the CDR3 reads TGTGCCAGCAGCTCCCGACAGGCCTACAATGAGCAGTTCTTC.

V usage is TRBV27 and J usage is TRBJ2-5, with 8 bases that match TRBD2. Trimming removed 6 bases from V and 9 bases from J; junction bases left unmatched: 12. The CDR3 consists of 14 residues. Germline CDR1 is MNHEY and CDR2 is SMNVEV (reference sequence). This CDR3 reads CASRSTGGGAAQYF. CDR3 in DNA: TGTGCCAGCAGATCTACGGGAGGGGGTGCGGCCCAGTACTTC.

J is TRBJ1-5 and V is TRBV27; 7 bases align to TRBD1. The V gene's germline CDR1 is MNHEY and CDR2 SMNVEV (reference sequence). CDR3 length: 17 amino acids. V lost 5 bases and J lost 2; bases outside the gene matches: 12. CDR3: CASSPRGQGIGNQPQHF. The CDR3 DNA reads TGTGCCAGCAGTCCGAGGGGGCAGGGTATCGGCAATCAGCCCCAGCATTTT.

J is TRBJ2-7 and V is TRBV2; 8 positions match TRBD1. V lost 6 bases, J lost 4 bases, and 11 bases stayed unmatched. The CDR3 has 15 residues. Germline V CDR1 and CDR2: SNHLY, FYNNEI. The CDR3: CASRDAGGLAYEQYF. The CDR3 nucleotides are TGTGCCAGCAGAGATGCAGGGGGCTTAGCTTACGAGCAGTACTTC.

V usage is TRBV5-1 and J usage is TRBJ2-3; TRBD1 aligns across 8 bases. The CDR3 loop spans 17 amino acids. J lost 3 bases, V lost 1 base, and 10 bases had no gene match. CDR1 and CDR2 (germline): SGHRS, YFSETQ. In nucleotides, the CDR3 is TGCGCCAGCAGCTTGTCGTCAGGGGGCCCGGGGACAGATACGCAGTATTTT. This encodes CASSLSSGGPGTDTQYF.

V gene TRBV6-1 combines with J gene TRBJ2-7; 8 nucleotides align to TRBD1. CDR1 is MNHNS, CDR2 SASEGT, per germline. V lost 7 bases and J lost 3; bases outside the gene matches: 5. The length of the CDR3 is 13 residues. In DNA form, the CDR3 reads TGTGCCAGCACCGGGACAGGTCTCTACGAGCAGTACTTC. Encoded protein: CASTGTGLYEQYF.

This chain uses TRBV9 with TRBJ2-3; 8 nucleotides match TRBD2. Germline CDR1 SGDLS, CDR2 YYNGEE. The CDR3 consists of 15 residues. J was trimmed by 8 bases and V by 0 bases; bases with no gene match: 8. The CDR3 spells CASSVGGSGSGTQYF. CDR3 nucleotides: TGTGCCAGCAGCGTAGGGGGGAGCGGGAGTGGTACGCAGTATTTT.

The V call is TRBV25-1, the J call TRBJ2-3, with 8 nucleotides matching TRBD2. The ends lost 3 bases at V and 1 base at J; junction bases unmatched: 3. The CDR3 is 15 amino acids. From germline, CDR1 is MGHDK and CDR2 SYGVNS. The CDR3 DNA follows: TGTGCCAGCAGTGACCCGGGAGGGGGCACAGATACGCAGTATTTT. It translates to CASSDPGGGTDTQYF.

The V and J genes are TRBV5-4 and TRBJ2-7; D remains ambiguous. From germline, CDR1 is SGHNT and CDR2 YYREEE (reference sequence). Trimming removed 0 bases at V and 3 bases at J, with 10 bases between. The CDR3 loop spans 14 amino acids. CDR3 sequence: CASSLDLGVYEQYF. CDR3 DNA: TGTGCCAGCAGCTTGGACCTAGGCGTCTACGAGCAGTACTTC.

The chain uses TRBV7-3 and TRBJ2-2; 10 nucleotides align to TRBD2. The germline gives CDR1 SGHTA, CDR2 FQGTGA. The ends lost 5 bases at V and 6 bases at J; junction bases unmatched: 3. The CDR3 runs 14 residues. CDR3 sequence reads: CASSTSGIAGELFF. The CDR3 DNA reads as TGTGCCAGCAGCACTAGCGGGATCGCCGGGGAGCTGTTTTTT.

V usage is TRBV19 and J usage is TRBJ2-7; D possibly corresponds to TRBD1 (5 bases). The CDR3 has 14 amino acids. CDR1 LNHDA and CDR2 SQIVND come from the germline V gene (reference sequence). Trimming stripped 3 bases from V and 1 base from J, with 10 bases between. The CDR3, as DNA: TGTGCCAGTAGTATGACAGAATATTCCTACGAGCAGTACTTC. It is translated as CASSMTEYSYEQYF.

The sample holds one count of this clone. The gene calls are TRBV5-1 and TRBJ1-3, with 8 bases identical to TRBD1. The V gene end was trimmed by 4 bases and the J gene end by 2 bases; junction bases not matched to a gene: 8. The CDR3 runs 16 residues. CDR1 is SGHRS, CDR2 YFSETQ, per germline. CDR3 region: CASSPGDRYPGNTIYF. The CDR3 DNA is TGCGCCAGCAGCCCCGGGGACAGGTACCCTGGAAACACCATATATTTT.

This clone appeared once. This sequence joins TRBV4-1 and TRBJ2-7; 9 nucleotides match TRBD2. CDR3 size: 15 residues. V gave up 2 bases and J gave up 3 bases; unmatched junction bases: 5. Germline CDR1 is MGHRA and CDR2 is YSYEKL. For the CDR3, the DNA is TGCGCCAGCAGCCAATCCGTAGCGGGGGACTACGAGCAGTACTTC. This encodes CASSQSVAGDYEQYF.

The chain couples TRBV4-2 to TRBJ1-6, with 10 bases identical to TRBD1. Germline V CDR1 and CDR2: LGHNA, YNFKEQ. Trimming took 1 base from V and 9 from J; bases not matched to a gene: 6. The CDR3 is 16 amino acids. CDR3 DNA: TGTGCCAGCAGCCAAGTAAGGGACAGGGGTGTTTCACCCCTCCACTTT. The encoded protein is CASSQVRDRGVSPLHF.

The chain links TRBV6-4 to TRBJ1-2, with TRBD1 matching 12 bases. Losses at the gene ends were 0 bases for V and 4 bases for J; bases not matched to a gene: 9. Germline CDR1 MRHNA, CDR2 SNTAGT. The CDR3 totals 18 residues. The CDR3 DNA reads as TGTGCCAGCAGTGACTCAGTGACGGGACAGGGGGCGACCTATGGCTACACCTTC. Translating it yields CASSDSVTGQGATYGYTF.

This chain connects TRBV12-5 to TRBJ1-2; D unclear. CDR1 is LGHNT, CDR2 FRNRAP, per germline. Trimming stripped 3 bases from V and 6 bases from J, with 8 bases between. The CDR3 contains 12 residues. CDR3 DNA: TGTGCTAGTGGTTTCGATCAGAATGGCTACACCTTC. Amino acid sequence: CASGFDQNGYTF. The full variable domain, completed using reference TRBV12-5 and TRBJ1-2, is DARVTQTPRHKVTEMGQEVTMRCQPILGHNTVFWYRQTMMQGLELLAYFRNRAPLDDSGMPKDRFSAEMPDATLATLKIQPSEPRDSAVYFCASGFDQNGYTFGSGTRLTVV.

The chain joins TRBV28 to TRBJ1-2; weak D call: TRBD1 (5 bases). CDR3 length equals 14 residues. Germline assignment: CDR1 MDHEN and CDR2 SYDVKM. V lost 1 base and J 8 bases, leaving 14 bases between the germline ends. CDR3 nucleotides: TGTGCCAGCAGTTTATATGCGGACATGCCGGGCTACACCTTC. Translated: CASSLYADMPGYTF.

This clone came up once. The CDR3 sequence is CASRIAGGLHEQYF. For the CDR3, the DNA is TGCGCCAGTAGAATAGCGGGAGGACTCCACGAGCAGTACTTC. V usage is TRBV5-1 and J usage is TRBJ2-7; the match to TRBD2 covers 10 bases. Germline CDR1 reads SGHRS; CDR2 reads YFSETQ. With 8 bases clipped from V and 5 bases from J, the junction kept 10 bases outside the gene matches. The CDR3 runs 14 residues.

The chain couples TRBV5-1 to TRBJ1-2; 9 bases align to TRBD1. Germline V gene data show CDR1 as SGHRS and CDR2 as YFSETQ. V lost 4 bases and J lost 8; bases outside the gene matches: 9. There are 14 residues in the CDR3. CDR3 bases: TGCGCCAGCAGCCCCGGGACAGGGAATCTGGGCTACACCTTC. Protein product: CASSPGTGNLGYTF.

The chain is built from TRBV9 and TRBJ2-3; TRBD2 matches 10 bases. Germline values: CDR1 SGDLS, CDR2 YYNGEE. The CDR3 is 20 residues long. The junction had 13 bases not matched to a gene; V was cut back by 0 bases and J by 0 bases. The CDR3: CASSVEFSGGLARSTDTQYF. The CDR3 bases are TGTGCCAGCAGCGTAGAGTTCTCGGGGGGACTAGCGAGAAGCACAGATACGCAGTATTTT.

This chain uses TRBV7-8 with TRBJ2-7; 14 bases map to TRBD2. CDR1 and CDR2 from the germline V gene are SGHVS and FQNEAQ. The J segment lost 3 bases and the V segment lost 1 base, leaving 2 bases of the junction unmatched. The CDR3 contains 16 residues. This CDR3 is CASSLGGLAGVYEQYF. In DNA form, the CDR3 reads TGTGCCAGCAGCTTAGGGGGACTAGCGGGAGTCTACGAGCAGTACTTC.

The V call is TRBV12-5, the J call TRBJ2-3, with D perhaps TRBD2 (5 bases). CDR3 length: 15 residues. V was clipped by 1 base and J by 9 bases, with 17 bases between them. The germline V gene encodes CDR1 LGHNT and CDR2 FRNRAP. The CDR3 loop reads CASGLATPRQRTQYF. CDR3 nucleotides: TGTGCTAGTGGTTTGGCCACCCCCAGGCAGCGGACGCAGTATTTT.

The CDR3, as DNA: TGCGCCAGCAGCCAAGAACTAGTTCGAGAGACCCAGTACTTC. Its protein product is CASSQELVRETQYF. V is TRBV4-1 and J is TRBJ2-5, with a possible D match to TRBD2 (5 bases). Trimming left V 0 bases short and J 4 bases short, with 9 bases between. CDR1 is MGHRA, CDR2 YSYEKL, per germline. CDR3 size: 14 residues.

The V call is TRBV5-6, the J call TRBJ2-1; 8 nucleotides line up with TRBD2. This CDR3 region has 16 residues. Per the germline V gene, CDR1 is SGHDT and CDR2 is YYEEEE. V was pared by 4 bases and J by 3 bases, with 9 bases of the junction left unmatched. The CDR3 nucleotides read TGTGCCAGCAGCGAACCCGGGACTAGAGACTACAATGAGCAGTTCTTC. Translated, it gives CASSEPGTRDYNEQFF.

The chain employs TRBV6-1 and TRBJ1-1; perhaps TRBD1 as D (6 bases). Trimming took off 1 base at V and 5 bases at J, with 17 bases between the two ends. Looked up from germline, CDR1 is MNHNS and CDR2 is SASEGT. The CDR3 has 16 amino acids. This CDR3 reads CASSEGQDRGLTEAFF. The CDR3, as DNA: TGTGCCAGCAGTGAAGGACAGGACCGGGGTTTGACTGAAGCTTTCTTT.

The J gene is TRBJ1-2, the V gene TRBV6-1, with D tentatively TRBD1 (5 bases). Trimming cost V 0 bases and J 4 bases, with 12 bases left between them. The V gene's germline CDR1 is MNHNS and CDR2 SASEGT. The length of the CDR3 is 15 residues. The chain's CDR3 is CASSEARVWGYGYTF. CDR3 sequence (DNA): TGTGCCAGCAGTGAAGCCAGGGTCTGGGGCTATGGCTACACCTTC.

The CDR3 is CATGQGHYEQYF. The CDR3 DNA reads TGTGCCACAGGGCAGGGGCACTACGAGCAGTACTTC. V is TRBV28 and J is TRBJ2-7, with D maybe TRBD1 (6 bases). V dropped 10 bases and J dropped 3 bases, with 13 bases sitting between them. The CDR3 is made up of 12 amino acids. Germline V gene sequence: CDR1 MDHEN, CDR2 SYDVKM. The variable domain in full, with the rest retrieved from reference TRBV28 and TRBJ2-7, is DVKVTQSSRYLVKRTGEKVFLECVQDMDHENMFWYRQDPGLGLRLIYFSYDVKMKEKGDIPEGYSVSREKKERFSLILESASTNQTSMYLCATGQGHYEQYFGPGTRLTVT.

This chain connects TRBV4-2 to TRBJ2-3, with TRBD2 matching 12 bases. This CDR3 is built from 17 residues. The V and J ends lost 0 bases and 5 bases, in that order; junction bases with no gene match: 6. The germline gives CDR1 LGHNA, CDR2 YNFKEQ. The CDR3 protein is CASSQEDLAGGKDTQYF. CDR3 bases: TGTGCCAGCAGCCAAGAAGACCTAGCGGGAGGGAAAGATACGCAGTATTTT.

The rearrangement uses TRBV5-8 and TRBJ1-5; D is perhaps TRBD1 (6 bases). CDR3 length equals 17 residues. V was clipped by 3 bases and J by 5 bases, with 21 bases between them. Germline CDR1 SGHTS, CDR2 YDEGEE. Here the CDR3 reads CASSWPPGQLLDQPQHF. The CDR3 nucleotides are TGTGCCAGCAGCTGGCCACCGGGACAACTATTAGATCAGCCCCAGCATTTT.

This clone was counted a single time. The gene calls are TRBV19 and TRBJ2-1; D perhaps matches TRBD2 (6 bases). Germline assignment: CDR1 LNHDA and CDR2 SQIVND (reference sequence). Trimming removed 0 bases at V and 8 bases at J, with 14 bases between. The CDR3 has 15 residues. CDR3 coding DNA: TGTGCCAGTAGTATAGATCAACGGGGGATCTATGAGCAGTTCTTC. Translating it yields CASSIDQRGIYEQFF.

J is TRBJ2-5 and V is TRBV18; 12 nucleotides line up with TRBD1. Per the germline V gene, CDR1 is KGHSH and CDR2 is LQKENI. The CDR3 runs 14 residues. J lost 5 bases, V lost 4 bases, and 2 bases had no gene match. As DNA, the CDR3 is TGTGCCAGCTCACGGGACAGGGGGCACGAGACCCAGTACTTC. It encodes CASSRDRGHETQYF.